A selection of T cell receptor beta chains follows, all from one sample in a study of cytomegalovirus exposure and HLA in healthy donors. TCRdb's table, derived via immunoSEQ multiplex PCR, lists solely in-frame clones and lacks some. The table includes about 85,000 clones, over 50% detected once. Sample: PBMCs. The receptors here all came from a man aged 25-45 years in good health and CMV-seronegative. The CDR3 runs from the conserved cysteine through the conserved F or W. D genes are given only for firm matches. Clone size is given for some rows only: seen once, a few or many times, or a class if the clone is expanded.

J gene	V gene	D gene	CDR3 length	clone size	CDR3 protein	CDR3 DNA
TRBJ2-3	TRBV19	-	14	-	CASSGGLSTDTQYF	TGTGCCAGTAGTGGCGGTCTTAGCACAGATACGCAGTATTTT
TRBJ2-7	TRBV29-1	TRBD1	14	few	CSVIPRDRDYEQYF	TGCAGCGTTATCCCCCGGGACAGGGACTACGAGCAGTACTTC
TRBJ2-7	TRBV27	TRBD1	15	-	CASRTNPTGLDEQYF	TGTGCCAGCAGAACTAACCCGACAGGGTTGGACGAGCAGTACTTC
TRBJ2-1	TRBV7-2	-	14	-	CASSGGTDYNEQFF	TGTGCCAGCAGCGGAGGGACAGATTACAATGAGCAGTTCTTC
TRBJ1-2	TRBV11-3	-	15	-	CASSSLRDTNYGYTF	TGTGCCAGCAGCTCATTACGGGACACCAACTATGGCTACACCTTC
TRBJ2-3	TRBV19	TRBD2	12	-	CAKGGRPDTQYF	TGTGCCAAAGGCGGGAGGCCAGATACGCAGTATTTT
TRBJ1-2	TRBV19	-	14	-	CASSSVGGAYGYTF	TGTGCCAGTAGTAGTGTCGGAGGGGCCTATGGCTACACCTTC
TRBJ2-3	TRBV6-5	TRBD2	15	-	CASSYELAVADTQYF	TGTGCCAGCAGTTACGAACTAGCGGTGGCAGATACGCAGTATTTT
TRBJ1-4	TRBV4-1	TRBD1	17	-	CASSQDRETGGIGKLFF	TGCGCCAGCAGCCAAGATAGGGAGACAGGGGGCATAGGAAAACTGTTTTTT
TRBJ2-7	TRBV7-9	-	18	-	CSSSLHGILRGGAHEQYF	TGTTCCAGCAGCTTACATGGGATCTTGAGGGGAGGTGCCCACGAGCAGTACTTC
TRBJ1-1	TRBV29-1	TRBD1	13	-	CSVVGQGDTEAFF	TGCAGCGTTGTGGGACAGGGAGACACTGAAGCTTTCTTT
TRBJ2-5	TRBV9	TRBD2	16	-	CASSGSAGEDGETQYF	TGTGCCAGCAGCGGGTCAGCGGGAGAAGATGGGGAGACCCAGTACTTC
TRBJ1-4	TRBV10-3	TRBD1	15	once	CAITGEGQSGGELFF	TGTGCCATCACGGGGGAGGGACAGTCGGGGGGGGAACTGTTTTTT
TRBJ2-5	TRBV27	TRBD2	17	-	CASSLLAGYKIQETQYF	TGTGCCAGCAGTTTACTAGCGGGATACAAAATCCAAGAGACCCAGTACTTC
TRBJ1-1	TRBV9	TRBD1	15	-	CASSSQIQGGTEAFF	TGTGCCAGCAGCTCGCAGATCCAGGGGGGCACTGAAGCTTTCTTT
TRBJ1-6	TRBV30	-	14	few	CAWSVRQAASPLHF	TGTGCCTGGAGTGTACGACAGGCTGCTTCACCCCTCCACTTT
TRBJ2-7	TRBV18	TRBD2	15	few	CASSQQPLAGGEQYF	TGTGCCAGCTCACAACAGCCACTAGCGGGGGGCGAGCAGTACTTC
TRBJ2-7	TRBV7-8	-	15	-	CASSVQASISYEQYF	TGTGCCAGCAGCGTCCAAGCCTCAATCTCCTACGAGCAGTACTTC
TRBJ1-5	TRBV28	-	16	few	CASTARDFYSNQPQHF	TGTGCCAGCACCGCCCGGGATTTTTATAGCAATCAGCCCCAGCATTTT
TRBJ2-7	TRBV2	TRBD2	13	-	CASNGGETYEQYF	TGTGCCAGCAATGGGGGGGAGACCTACGAGCAGTACTTC
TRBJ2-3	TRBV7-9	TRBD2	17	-	CASSLVFEREVADTQYF	TGTGCCAGCAGCTTAGTATTCGAGCGGGAGGTCGCAGATACGCAGTATTTT
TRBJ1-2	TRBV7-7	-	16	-	CASSLALQRGRGGYTF	TGTGCTAGCAGCTTAGCGCTTCAGCGGGGACGAGGAGGCTACACCTTC
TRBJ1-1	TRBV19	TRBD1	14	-	CAISKRQGRPEAFF	TGTGCCATTAGCAAGCGACAGGGGAGGCCTGAAGCTTTCTTT
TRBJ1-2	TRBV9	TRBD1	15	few	CASSVAGGEFYGYTF	TGTGCCAGCAGCGTAGCAGGGGGCGAATTCTATGGCTACACCTTC
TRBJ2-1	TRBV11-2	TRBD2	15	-	CASSLARGLASEQFF	TGTGCCAGCAGCTTAGCCCGCGGACTAGCCTCAGAGCAGTTCTTC
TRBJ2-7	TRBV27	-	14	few	CASSRGAMYYEQYF	TGTGCCAGCAGCAGGGGCGCCATGTACTACGAGCAGTACTTC
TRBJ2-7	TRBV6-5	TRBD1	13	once	CASRRTGIYEQYF	TGTGCCAGCAGAAGGACAGGAATCTACGAGCAGTACTTC
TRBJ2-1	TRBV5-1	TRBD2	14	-	CASWGTSGTNEQFF	TGCGCCAGCTGGGGGACTAGCGGGACGAATGAGCAGTTCTTC
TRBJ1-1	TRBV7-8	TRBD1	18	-	CASSLSGGTGSPGTEAFF	TGTGCCAGCAGCTTAAGTGGAGGGACAGGGAGCCCAGGCACTGAAGCTTTCTTT
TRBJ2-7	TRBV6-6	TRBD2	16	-	CASSYSNAGVGYEQYF	TGTGCCAGCAGTTACTCGAATGCGGGGGTAGGCTACGAGCAGTACTTC
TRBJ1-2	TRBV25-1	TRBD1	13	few	CASRKTGAYGYTF	TGTGCCAGCAGAAAGACAGGGGCCTATGGCTACACCTTC
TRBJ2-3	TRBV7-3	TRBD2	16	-	CASSLRLAGGTDTQYF	TGTGCCAGCAGCTTAAGGCTAGCGGGGGGCACAGATACGCAGTATTTT
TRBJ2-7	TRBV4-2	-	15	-	CASSPSLAETYEQYF	TGTGCCAGCAGCCCCTCCCTGGCGGAGACCTACGAGCAGTACTTC
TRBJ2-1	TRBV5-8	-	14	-	CASSRWSGADEQFF	TGTGCCAGCAGCCGATGGTCAGGGGCTGATGAGCAGTTCTTC
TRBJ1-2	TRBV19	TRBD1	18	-	CATRRQDRGPAAVYGYTF	TGTGCCACCCGCCGCCAGGACAGGGGGCCCGCTGCCGTCTATGGCTACACCTTC
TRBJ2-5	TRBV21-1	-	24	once	CASSKDGAQDAYLGLAGWGETQYF	TGTGCCAGCAGCAAAGACGGGGCACAGGACGCGTACCTGGGACTAGCGGGATGGGGTGAGACCCAGTACTTC
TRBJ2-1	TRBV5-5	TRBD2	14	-	CASEREGLSNEQFF	TGTGCCAGCGAGCGGGAGGGCCTTTCTAATGAGCAGTTCTTC
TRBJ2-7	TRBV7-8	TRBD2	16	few	CASSFLTSGTSYEQYF	TGTGCCAGCAGCTTCCTGACTAGCGGGACGTCCTACGAGCAGTACTTC